This T cell receptor beta chain was captured by sequencing in a study of CD4 T cells in relation to SARS-CoV-2 and coronaviruses. In regard to this clone: Its antigen is as yet unknown.

The unexposed donors gave CD4+ T cells in about 2011-2018, prior to COVID-19. The cells were cultured for about 10 days before CD4+ T cells were isolated. Clones were read by immunoSEQ multiplex PCR, and TCRdb kept only the in-frame ones, dropping some. This table has about 23,000 clones, roughly 74% appearing once. Sequencing was carried out using CD4+ T cells from PBMCs, cultured in vitro. This TCR was recovered from a human donor in good health.

The CDR3 DNA follows: TGTGCCAGCAGTGAGCTGAGGGAAGAGACCCAGTACTTC. Its protein is CASSELREETQYF. J is TRBJ2-5 and V is TRBV2, with D tentatively TRBD2 (5 bases). V lost 3 bases and J lost 3, with 8 bases in between. The CDR3 totals 13 residues. The V gene's germline CDR1 is SNHLY and CDR2 FYNNEI.